The 29 T cell receptor beta chains presented below share a single source sample, sequenced in a study of CD8 T cells in ankylosing spondylitis. Using its own MiXCR run on the 5' RACE reads, TCRdb lists one record per CDR3 protein. The repertoire holds about 150,000 distinct CDR3 sequences, with 5.5% to 7.5% as singletons. The sequenced sample was blood, either unsorted or a sorted T cell fraction (not recorded which). These receptors all stem from a female donor with ankylosing spondylitis or in good health (not recorded which).

The table lists this clonotype with many counts. The chain couples TRBV20-1 to TRBJ2-5; D may be TRBD1 (7 bases). CDR1 is DFQATT, CDR2 SNEGSKA, per germline (reference sequence). Trimming left V 0 bases short and J 2 bases short, with 13 bases between. The CDR3 sequence is 15 residues long. The DNA of the CDR3 is TGCAGTGCTAGAGATGGAGGGACAGCGCAAGAGACCCAGTACTTC. Amino acids: CSARDGGTAQETQYF.

This clonotype was recorded at least ten times. The chain carries TRBV2 and TRBJ1-5; unclear D gene. Trimming cost V 2 bases and J 7 bases, with 15 bases left between them. The CDR3 is 15 residues long. Per the germline V gene, CDR1 is SNHLY and CDR2 is FYNNEI. The CDR3 DNA reads TGTGCCAGCAGTGAACTAAGCGGGTCAGGACAGCCCCAGCATTTT. Amino acids: CASSELSGSGQPQHF. The full variable domain, its missing parts supplied by reference TRBV2 and TRBJ1-5, is EPEVTQTPSHQVTQMGQEVILRCVPISNHLYFYWYRQILGQKVEFLVSFYNNEISEKSEIFDDQFSVERPDGSNFTLKIRSTKLEDSAMYFCASSELSGSGQPQHFGDGTRLSIL.

This clonotype was observed at least ten times. This chain joins TRBV7-2 and TRBJ2-7; the D gene could be TRBD1 or TRBD2 (5 bases each). V lost 1 base, J lost 2 bases, and 12 bases lay in between. Per germline, CDR1 SGHTA and CDR2 FQGNSA. The CDR3 is 15 residues long. DNA for the CDR3: TGTGCCAGCAGCTTAGATGGGGGACGGCCCTACGAGCAGTACTTC. This codes for CASSLDGGRPYEQYF.

The sample holds many counts of this clonotype. The J gene is TRBJ1-6, the V gene TRBV6-2 or TRBV6-3, with 7 bases aligning to TRBD1. After removal of 6 bases from V and 7 bases from J, the junction contained 12 bases not matched to a gene. Germline loops: CDR1 MNHEY, CDR2 SVGEGT. The CDR3 covers 16 residues. The CDR3 sequence is CASRNRGQEKNSPLHF. The CDR3 DNA follows: TGTGCCAGCAGAAACCGTGGACAGGAAAAAAATTCACCCCTCCACTTT.

There are many counts of this clonotype. The chain joins TRBV10-3 to TRBJ2-3; 8 bases line up with TRBD1. The CDR3 spans 15 residues. Germline assignment: CDR1 ENHRY and CDR2 SYGVKD. Trimming cost V 6 bases and J 0 bases; bases outside gene matches: 5. The CDR3 protein is CAIRDRVSSTDTQYF. As DNA, the CDR3 is TGTGCCATCAGGGACAGGGTGTCGAGCACAGATACGCAGTATTTT.

This clonotype showed up many times. This chain links TRBV12-3 or TRBV12-4 with TRBJ1-1; TRBD1 is a possible D gene (5 bases). This CDR3 region has 12 residues. V was pared by 4 bases and J by 7 bases, with 10 bases between. CDR3 residues: CASSSSGGEAFF. The CDR3 DNA reads TGTGCCAGCAGTTCTAGCGGGGGTGAAGCTTTCTTT.

This clonotype was detected many times. This rearrangement joins TRBV7-8 to TRBJ2-7; a weak D match, TRBD1 (6 bases). The CDR3 is made up of 17 amino acids. The germline V gene has CDR1 SGHVS and CDR2 FQNEAQ. The V gene lost 4 bases and the J gene lost 0 bases, with 19 bases spanning the gap. CDR3 in amino acids: CASSSPSDRPNSYEQYF. The CDR3 region has the DNA TGTGCCAGCAGCTCACCCAGCGACAGGCCAAACTCCTACGAGCAGTACTTC. The whole variable domain, remainder taken from reference TRBV7-8 and TRBJ2-7, is GAGVSQSPRYKVAKRGQDVALRCDPISGHVSLFWYQQALGQGPEFLTYFQNEAQLDKSGLPSDRFFAERPEGSVSTLKIQRTQQEDSAVYLCASSSPSDRPNSYEQYFGPGTRLTVT.

This clonotype was recorded many times. The chain joins TRBV9 to TRBJ2-1; D is possibly TRBD2 (7 bases). Germline CDR1 SGDLS, CDR2 YYNGEE. The CDR3 sequence is 17 residues long. Between the trimmed V and J ends, which lost 0 bases and 7 bases, there was a span of 20 bases. CDR3 region: CASSVETRLGGGNEQFF. Written as DNA, the CDR3 is TGTGCCAGCAGCGTAGAAACCCGGCTAGGGGGGGGGAATGAGCAGTTCTTC.

This clonotype was seen at least ten times. J is TRBJ2-3 and V is TRBV18, with TRBD2 as a possible D gene (6 bases). The CDR3 totals 15 residues. CDR1 and CDR2 (germline): KGHSH, LQKENI. V shed 3 bases and J shed 2 bases, with 12 bases lying between them. DNA for the CDR3: TGTGCCAGCTCACCGGGCGGGGAGCTCACAGATACGCAGTATTTT. Translating it yields CASSPGGELTDTQYF.

This clonotype was seen at least ten times. This sequence joins TRBV10-3 and TRBJ1-1; D uncertain. Germline CDR1 is ENHRY and CDR2 is SYGVKD. V was clipped by 2 bases and J by 3 bases, with 13 bases between them. The length of the CDR3 is 15 residues. The CDR3 spells CAISESNRGDTEAFF. CDR3 bases: TGTGCCATCAGTGAGAGTAATCGGGGAGACACTGAAGCTTTCTTT.

The chain is built from TRBV7-6 and TRBJ1-1, with TRBD1 matching over 11 bases. Germline V CDR1 and CDR2: SGHVS, FNYEAQ. V dropped 4 bases and J dropped 3; count of bases not matched to a gene: 4. CDR3 length equals 15 residues. The CDR3 region is CASSSGQGVHTEAFF. In nucleotides, the CDR3 is TGTGCCAGCAGCTCGGGACAGGGGGTTCACACTGAAGCTTTCTTT.

This clonotype was picked up many times. The chain uses TRBV12-3 or TRBV12-4 and TRBJ1-4; 9 nucleotides agree with TRBD1. The V and J ends lost 7 bases and 6 bases, in that order; junction bases with no gene match: 6. The CDR3 length is 14 residues. The CDR3 nucleotides read TGTGCCAGCACCACGACAGGGGGACATGAAAAACTGTTTTTT. Amino acids: CASTTTGGHEKLFF.

This clonotype has ten or more counts. The chain is built from TRBV7-2 and TRBJ2-1, with D maybe TRBD1 (6 bases). V lost 5 bases and J 9 bases, leaving 11 bases between the germline ends. The CDR3 runs to 12 residues. From germline, CDR1 is SGHTA and CDR2 FQGNSA. CDR3 coding DNA: TGTGCCAGCAGCCGCGGCAGGGGTGAGCAGTTCTTC. Translated: CASSRGRGEQFF.

This clonotype was counted at least ten times. The chain couples TRBV30 to TRBJ2-3; either TRBD1 or TRBD2 may supply D (5 bases each). Trimming took 4 bases from V and 5 from J, leaving 16 bases between them. The germline CDR1 and CDR2 sequences are GTSNPN and SVGIG (reference sequence). This CDR3 spans 14 amino acids. The CDR3 spells CAWMPVGELDTQYF. CDR3 DNA: TGTGCCTGGATGCCGGTGGGGGAGTTAGATACGCAGTATTTT.

This clonotype was detected ten times or more. V gene TRBV7-2 combines with J gene TRBJ1-1; D is ambiguous. The V gene lost 1 base and the J gene lost 1 base, with 7 bases spanning the gap. The CDR3 is 14 residues long. Germline CDR1 SGHTA, CDR2 FQGNSA. Here the CDR3 reads CASSLGRQNTEAFF. In DNA, the CDR3 is TGTGCCAGCAGCTTAGGCAGACAGAACACTGAAGCTTTCTTT.

This clonotype has at least ten counts. V is TRBV12-3 or TRBV12-4 and J is TRBJ2-3, with D tentatively TRBD1 (6 bases). V lost 3 bases to trimming and J lost 6 bases, with 22 bases between them. The CDR3 runs to 17 residues. In DNA, the CDR3 is TGTGCCAGCAGTTTCCGTACAGGGAATCATCGGCAGGATACGCAGTATTTT. Its translation is CASSFRTGNHRQDTQYF.

The sample holds a few counts of this clonotype. A single base separates this from a much larger clone, so it may be a read error. The chain employs TRBV4-2 and TRBJ1-2; D ambiguous. Germline V lookup: CDR1 LGHNA, CDR2 YNFKEQ. This CDR3 comprises 16 residues. The CDR3 loop reads CTSSQDGVAANYGYTF. In DNA form, the CDR3 reads TGTACCAGCAGCCAAGATGGGGTAGCAGCTAACTATGGCTACACCTTC.

This clonotype was found many times. The chain couples TRBV12-3 or TRBV12-4 to TRBJ2-3; TRBD2 matches 14 bases. The CDR3 consists of 16 residues. J gave up 4 bases and V 5 bases, and 5 bases lay outside the gene matches. Here the CDR3 DNA reads TGTGCCAGCAGTCTGACTAGCGGGGGGGCGGCAGATACGCAGTATTTT. Its protein product is CASSLTSGGAADTQYF.

This clonotype appeared many times. J is TRBJ1-5 and V is TRBV5-1; tentative D call: TRBD1 (5 bases). Germline assignment: CDR1 SGHRS and CDR2 YFSETQ. The length of the CDR3 is 15 residues. Trimming shortened V by 4 bases and J by 1 base, and 12 bases separated the two germline ends. The CDR3 region has the DNA TGCGCCAGCAGCCCATGGGACGGCAGCAATCAGCCCCAGCATTTT. This gives the protein CASSPWDGSNQPQHF.

This clonotype was found many times. This chain uses TRBV7-8 with TRBJ2-2, with D maybe TRBD2 (5 bases). CDR3 length equals 15 residues. CDR1 is SGHVS, CDR2 FQNEAQ, per germline. V lost 5 bases and J lost 0, with 10 bases in between. For the CDR3, the DNA is TGTGCCAGCAGCCTAGGGAGAGCGAACACCGGGGAGCTGTTTTTT. Translating gives CASSLGRANTGELFF.

In this sample, this clonotype turned up many times. V usage is TRBV3-1 and J usage is TRBJ1-5, with TRBD1 matching over 8 bases. The ends lost 3 bases at V and 9 bases at J; junction bases unmatched: 4. The CDR3 is 13 amino acids. In germline, CDR1 is LGHDT, CDR2 YNNKEL (reference sequence). CDR3 residues: CASSQSGTGPQHF. The CDR3 DNA follows: TGTGCCAGCAGCCAGTCCGGGACAGGGCCCCAGCATTTT.

This clonotype was detected ten times or more. The chain carries TRBV7-9 and TRBJ2-7; either TRBD1 or TRBD2 may supply D (5 bases each). The ends were cut back, 5 bases at V and 9 bases at J, with 17 bases in the middle. The germline CDR1 and CDR2 sequences are SEHNR and FQNEAQ (reference sequence). The CDR3 is 13 residues long. Here the CDR3 reads CASSPGAVMGQYF. The CDR3 DNA sequence: TGTGCCAGCAGCCCCGGGGCGGTTATGGGGCAGTACTTC.

Many counts were recorded for this clonotype. The chain is built from TRBV10-3 and TRBJ1-1; D might be TRBD1 (6 bases). Deletions cut 1 base from V and 2 bases from J, with 8 bases between. Germline V gene sequence: CDR1 ENHRY, CDR2 SYGVKD. The CDR3 is made up of 14 amino acids. CDR3 region: CAISEWTVNTEAFF. CDR3 in DNA: TGTGCCATCAGTGAGTGGACAGTTAACACTGAAGCTTTCTTT.

This clonotype was seen ten or more times. This chain uses TRBV7-4 with TRBJ2-3, with TRBD1 matching over 9 bases. Looked up from germline, CDR1 is SGHVT and CDR2 is SQSDAQ. V trimming: 2 bases; J trimming: 5 bases; junction bases outside the gene matches: 8. This CDR3 has 16 residues. The CDR3 region has the DNA TGTGCCAGCAGCTTAAAGTTGACAGGGGGTGGAGATACGCAGTATTTT. Amino acid sequence: CASSLKLTGGGDTQYF.

In regard to this clonotype: A much larger clone differs from this one at a single base, so this may be a read error. The V call is TRBV5-5, the J call TRBJ2-1; no firm D call. This CDR3 is built from 13 residues. The germline gives CDR1 SGHKS, CDR2 YYEKEE (reference sequence). The CDR3 nucleotides read TGTGCCAGCAGCTTCTTAGGATCCGATGAGCACTTCTTC. Translating gives CASSFLGSDEHFF.

The sample holds many counts of this clonotype. The V call is TRBV5-1, the J call TRBJ2-2; 12 bases are a match to TRBD1. This CDR3 spans 17 amino acids. Per the germline V gene, CDR1 is SGHRS and CDR2 is YFSETQ. Trimming removed 3 bases from V and 7 bases from J; junction bases left unmatched: 10. The CDR3 DNA reads as TGCGCCAGCAGCTCTACTCCGGGACAGGGGGCGAACGGGGAGCTGTTTTTT. This sequence encodes CASSSTPGQGANGELFF.

This clonotype was observed a few times. This chain uses TRBV7-2 with TRBJ2-5; TRBD2 aligns across 11 bases. CDR1 SGHTA and CDR2 FQGNSA come from the germline V gene. The CDR3 totals 16 residues. V trimming: 5 bases; J trimming: 4 bases; junction bases outside the gene matches: 9. The CDR3 reads CASSPRGTSGRETQYF. The CDR3 nucleotides read TGTGCCAGCAGCCCCCGCGGGACTAGCGGAAGAGAGACCCAGTACTTC.

This clonotype was recorded at least ten times. CDR3 sequence reads: CASSQGQSSYNEQFF. CDR3 coding DNA: TGCGCCAGCAGCCAAGGGCAGAGCTCCTACAATGAGCAGTTCTTC. The J gene is TRBJ2-1, the V gene TRBV4-3, with no clear D. Between the trimmed V and J ends, which lost 1 base and 0 bases, there was a span of 7 bases. CDR1 is LGHNA and CDR2 is YSLEER in the germline V gene. CDR3 size: 15 residues.

This clonotype was detected ten times or more. V and J are TRBV12-3 or TRBV12-4 and TRBJ1-5; 7 bases line up with TRBD1. V was clipped by 5 bases and J by 9 bases; unmatched bases: 10. This CDR3 has 14 amino acids. CDR3 region: CASSLGQVVGPQHF. In DNA, the CDR3 is TGTGCCAGCAGTCTAGGACAGGTGGTAGGGCCCCAGCATTTT.